This record concerns one TCR beta chain sequence. The data were obtained in a study of CD8 T cells in Susac syndrome. CDR3 length: 15 residues. The germline CDR1 and CDR2 sequences are DFQATT and SNEGSKA (reference sequence). The V end lost 3 bases, the J end lost 0 bases, and 15 bases lay between the germline ends. An input of roughly 0.5 to 1 ug of RNA was subjected to reverse transcription using random hexamers. Via MiXCR, TCRdb re-called the immunoSEQ multiplex PCR reads, giving one row per CDR3 protein. The sample has about 300,000 distinct CDR3 sequences, over 75% seen once. Sequenced sample: CD8+ T cells from PBMCs. V and J are TRBV20-1 and TRBJ2-7, with D possibly matching TRBD2 (6 bases). This sequence originates from a human donor with multiple sclerosis. CDR3 region: CSARVPTGVSYEQYF. The CDR3 DNA is TGCAGTGCTAGGGTCCCAACGGGAGTCTCCTACGAGCAGTACTTC.